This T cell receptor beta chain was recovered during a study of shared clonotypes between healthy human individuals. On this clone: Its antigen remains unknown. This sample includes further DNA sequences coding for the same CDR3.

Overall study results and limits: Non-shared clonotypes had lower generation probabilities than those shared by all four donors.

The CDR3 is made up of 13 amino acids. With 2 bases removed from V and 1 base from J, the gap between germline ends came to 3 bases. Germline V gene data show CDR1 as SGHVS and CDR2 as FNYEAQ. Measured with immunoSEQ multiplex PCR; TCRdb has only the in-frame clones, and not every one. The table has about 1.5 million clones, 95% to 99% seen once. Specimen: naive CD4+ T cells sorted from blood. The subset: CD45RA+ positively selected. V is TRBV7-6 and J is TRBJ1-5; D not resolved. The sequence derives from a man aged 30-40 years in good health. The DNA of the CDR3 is TGTGCCAGCAGCTTAAGCAGCAATCAGCCCCAGCATTTT. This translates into CASSLSSNQPQHF.